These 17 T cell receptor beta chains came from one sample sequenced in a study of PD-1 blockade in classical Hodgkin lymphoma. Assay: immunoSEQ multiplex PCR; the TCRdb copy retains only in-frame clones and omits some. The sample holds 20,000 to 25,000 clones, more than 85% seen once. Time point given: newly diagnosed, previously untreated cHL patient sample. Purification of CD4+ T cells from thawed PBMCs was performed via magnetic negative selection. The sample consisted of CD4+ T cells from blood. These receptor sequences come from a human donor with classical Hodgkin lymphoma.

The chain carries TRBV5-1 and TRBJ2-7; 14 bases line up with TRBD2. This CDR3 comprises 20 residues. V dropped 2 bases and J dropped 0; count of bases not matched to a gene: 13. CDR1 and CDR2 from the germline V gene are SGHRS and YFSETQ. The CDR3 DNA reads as TGCGCCAGCAGCTTTGCCGTTCCGGGACTAGCGGGGGCAACCTCCTACGAGCAGTACTTC. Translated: CASSFAVPGLAGATSYEQYF.

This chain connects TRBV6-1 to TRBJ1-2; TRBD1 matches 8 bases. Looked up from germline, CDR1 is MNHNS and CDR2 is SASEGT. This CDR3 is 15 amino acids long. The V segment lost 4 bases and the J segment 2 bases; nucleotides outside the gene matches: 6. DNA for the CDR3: TGTGCCAGCAGTGCCGGGACAGGAGCCAACTATGGCTACACCTTC. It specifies CASSAGTGANYGYTF.

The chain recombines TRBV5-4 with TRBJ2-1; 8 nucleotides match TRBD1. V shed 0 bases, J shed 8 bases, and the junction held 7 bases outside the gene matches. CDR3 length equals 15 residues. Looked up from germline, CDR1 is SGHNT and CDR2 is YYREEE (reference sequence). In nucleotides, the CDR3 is TGTGCCAGCAGCTTGGGCGGACAGGGTGTCCATGAGCAGTTCTTC. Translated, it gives CASSLGGQGVHEQFF.

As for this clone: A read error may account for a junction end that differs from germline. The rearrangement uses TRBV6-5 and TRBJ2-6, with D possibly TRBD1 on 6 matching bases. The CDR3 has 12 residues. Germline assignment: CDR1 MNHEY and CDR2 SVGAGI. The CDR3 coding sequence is TGTGCCAGCAGTGACAGGTCCAAGGTCCTGACTTTC. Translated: CASSDRSKVLTF.

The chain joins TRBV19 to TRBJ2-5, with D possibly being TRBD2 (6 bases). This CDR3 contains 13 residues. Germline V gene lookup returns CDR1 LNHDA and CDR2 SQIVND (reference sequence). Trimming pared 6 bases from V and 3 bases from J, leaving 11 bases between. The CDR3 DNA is TGTGCCAGTAGGGGGCTAGCGAAAGAGACCCAGTACTTC. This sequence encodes CASRGLAKETQYF. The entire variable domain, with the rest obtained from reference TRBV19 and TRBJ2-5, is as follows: DGGITQSPKYLFRKEGQNVTLSCEQNLNHDAMYWYRQDPGQGLRLIYYSQIVNDFQKGDIAEGYSVSREKKESFPLTVTSAQKNPTAFYLCASRGLAKETQYFGPGTRLLVL.

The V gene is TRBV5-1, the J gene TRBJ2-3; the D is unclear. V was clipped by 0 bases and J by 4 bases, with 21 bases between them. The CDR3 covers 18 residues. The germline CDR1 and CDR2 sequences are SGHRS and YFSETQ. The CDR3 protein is CASSLGVGYYLGPDTQYF. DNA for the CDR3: TGCGCCAGCAGCTTGGGAGTGGGGTATTACTTGGGCCCAGATACGCAGTATTTT.

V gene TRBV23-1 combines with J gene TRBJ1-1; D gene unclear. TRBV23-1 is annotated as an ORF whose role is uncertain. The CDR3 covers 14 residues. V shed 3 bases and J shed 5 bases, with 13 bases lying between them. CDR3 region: CASSQARVFTEAFF. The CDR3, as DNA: TGCGCCAGCAGTCAGGCGAGGGTATTTACTGAAGCTTTCTTT.

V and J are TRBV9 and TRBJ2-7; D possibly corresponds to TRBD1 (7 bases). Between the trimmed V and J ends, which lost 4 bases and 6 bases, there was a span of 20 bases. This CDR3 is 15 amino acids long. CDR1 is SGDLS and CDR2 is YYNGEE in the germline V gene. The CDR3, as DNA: TGTGCCAGCAGCAGGGGGGACAGTCCTGGGTCCGAGCAGTACTTC. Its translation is CASSRGDSPGSEQYF. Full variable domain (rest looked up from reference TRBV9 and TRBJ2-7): DSGVTQTPKHLITATGQRVTLRCSPRSGDLSVYWYQQSLDQGLQFLIQYYNGEERAKGNILERFSAQQFPDLHSELNLSSLELGDSALYFCASSRGDSPGSEQYFGPGTRLTVT.

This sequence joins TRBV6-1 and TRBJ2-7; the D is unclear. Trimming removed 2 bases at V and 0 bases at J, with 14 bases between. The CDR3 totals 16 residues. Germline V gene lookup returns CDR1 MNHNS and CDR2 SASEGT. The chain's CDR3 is CASSELMSTFSYEQYF. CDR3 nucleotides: TGTGCCAGCAGTGAACTTATGAGTACTTTCTCCTACGAGCAGTACTTC.

Here the CDR3 DNA reads TGTGCCAGCAGTTCCCCGACTAGCGGCACAGATACGCAGTATTTT. Protein: CASSSPTSGTDTQYF. The chain links TRBV27 to TRBJ2-3, with 8 bases aligning to TRBD2. The ends lost 4 bases at V and 1 base at J; junction bases unmatched: 4. Germline V gene lookup returns CDR1 MNHEY and CDR2 SMNVEV (reference sequence). The CDR3 sequence is 15 residues long.

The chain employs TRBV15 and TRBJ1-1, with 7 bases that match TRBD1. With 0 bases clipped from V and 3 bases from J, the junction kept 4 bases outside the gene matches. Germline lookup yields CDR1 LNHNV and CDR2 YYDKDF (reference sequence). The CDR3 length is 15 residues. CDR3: CATSRDKGAYTEAFF. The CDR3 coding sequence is TGTGCCACCAGCAGAGATAAGGGGGCGTACACTGAAGCTTTCTTT.

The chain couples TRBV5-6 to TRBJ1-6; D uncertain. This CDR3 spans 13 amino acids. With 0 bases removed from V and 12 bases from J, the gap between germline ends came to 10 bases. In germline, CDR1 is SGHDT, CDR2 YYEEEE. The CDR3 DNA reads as TGTGCCAGCAGCTTGGAGGACTGGGAACCCCTCCACTTT. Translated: CASSLEDWEPLHF.

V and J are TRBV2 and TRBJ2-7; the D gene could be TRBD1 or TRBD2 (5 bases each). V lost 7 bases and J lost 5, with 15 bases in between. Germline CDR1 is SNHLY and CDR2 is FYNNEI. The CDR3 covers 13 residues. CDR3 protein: CASTSWDPDEQYF. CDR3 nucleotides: TGTGCCAGCACTAGTTGGGACCCGGACGAGCAGTACTTC.

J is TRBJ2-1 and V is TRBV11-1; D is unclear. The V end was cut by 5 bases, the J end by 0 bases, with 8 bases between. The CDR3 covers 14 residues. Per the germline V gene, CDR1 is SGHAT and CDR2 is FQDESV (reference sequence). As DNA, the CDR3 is TGTGCCAGCAGCCTGAGGAGCTCCTACAATGAGCAGTTCTTC. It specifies CASSLRSSYNEQFF.

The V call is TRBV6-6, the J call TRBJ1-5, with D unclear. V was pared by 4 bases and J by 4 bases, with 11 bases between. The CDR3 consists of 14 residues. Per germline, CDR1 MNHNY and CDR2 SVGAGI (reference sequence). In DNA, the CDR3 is TGTGCCAGCAGTTCATCGCAGGTAAATCAGCCCCAGCATTTT. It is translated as CASSSSQVNQPQHF.

The CDR3 nucleotides read TGTGCCAGCAGCTTAGGACGCCTAGCGGGTAGCTCCTACAATGAGCAGTTCTTC. This encodes CASSLGRLAGSSYNEQFF. The chain combines TRBV11-3 with TRBJ2-1; TRBD2 matches 8 bases. The V gene end was trimmed by 1 base and the J gene end by 0 bases; junction bases not matched to a gene: 8. Germline-derived CDR1 and CDR2 are SGHNT and YENEEA. The CDR3 totals 18 residues.

The CDR3 DNA sequence: TGTGCCATCGGCCAGGGGAGCACAGATACGCAGTATTTT. This gives the protein CAIGQGSTDTQYF. This chain links TRBV10-3 with TRBJ2-3; D may be TRBD1 (6 bases). CDR3 size: 13 residues. Germline V gene lookup returns CDR1 ENHRY and CDR2 SYGVKD. V lost 8 bases and J lost 0, with 9 bases in between.